The TCR beta chain described here comes from a study of blood T cell repertoires in COVID-19. In the authors' workflow: Amplified reference gene primers provided the basis for estimating nucleated cell counts. Sequencing used immunoSEQ multiplex PCR; TCRdb keeps in-frame clones, though not all of them. V and J calls and clone size are given by that table; D and trimming were obtained from the DNA. The data contain approximately 230,000 clones, 90% to 95% of them singletons. Enrolled through a virtual design, the participants were between about 18 and 89 years of age and came from 24 US areas. Cohort assignment relied on participant-reported clinical history. Before being deemed recovered, Cohort 3 donors had two negative PCRs, clearance, or symptom resolution. V was pared by 2 bases and J by 8 bases, with 12 bases between. This CDR3 contains 13 residues. Germline CDR1 reads MNHEY; CDR2 reads SVGAGI.

This clonotype was obtained from a woman between 18 and 30 years old who had recovered from COVID-19. Sequenced input: PBMCs or T cells enriched from blood (not recorded which). The V and J genes are TRBV6-5 and TRBJ1-1; weak D call: TRBD1 (5 bases). CDR3 amino acids: CASSYRLHREAFF. DNA for the CDR3: TGTGCCAGCAGTTACCGCCTTCACAGGGAAGCTTTCTTT.